Shown below are 30 T cell receptor beta chains from a single sample sequenced in a study of blood T cell repertoires in COVID-19. TCRdb's table, derived via immunoSEQ multiplex PCR, lists solely in-frame clones and lacks some. Counted here are roughly 170,000 clones, approximately 87% occurring once; the ten biggest clones make up 0.8% to 1%. Sequencing used peripheral blood. These receptors all come from a woman younger than 35 who had recovered from COVID-19.

The rearrangement uses TRBV4-1 and TRBJ2-7, with TRBD1 matching over 7 bases. V shed 5 bases, J shed 2 bases, and the junction held 6 bases outside the gene matches. Germline V CDR1 and CDR2: MGHRA, YSYEKL. CDR3 length: 14 amino acids. The DNA for the CDR3 is TGCGCCAGCAGCATACGACAGGGCGCCTACGAGCAGTACTTC. Translation gives CASSIRQGAYEQYF.

The rearrangement joins TRBV5-1 to TRBJ2-5; 9 positions agree with TRBD2. The CDR3 sequence is 19 residues long. The J segment lost 2 bases and the V segment lost 5 bases, leaving 19 bases of the junction unmatched. In germline, CDR1 is SGHRS, CDR2 YFSETQ. CDR3 nucleotide sequence: TGCGCCAGCAGTAATCCGACGGGGTATAGCGGGAGCGTACAAGAGACCCAGTACTTC. Protein sequence: CASSNPTGYSGSVQETQYF.

This clone occurred once. The rearrangement links TRBV28 to TRBJ2-1; 9 bases fit TRBD1. V trimming: 5 bases; J trimming: 3 bases; junction bases outside the gene matches: 11. Looked up from germline, CDR1 is MDHEN and CDR2 is SYDVKM. The CDR3 sequence is 17 residues long. CDR3 protein: CASSRGGWDRDYNEQFF. The CDR3 DNA follows: TGTGCCAGCAGTCGGGGAGGTTGGGACAGGGACTACAATGAGCAGTTCTTC.

The chain employs TRBV3-1 (or the pseudogene TRBV3-2) and TRBJ2-7; 9 nucleotides agree with TRBD1. The CDR3 spans 17 residues. Trimming removed 1 base from V and 3 bases from J; junction bases left unmatched: 10. Germline V gives CDR1 LGHDT, CDR2 YNNKEL (reference sequence). The CDR3 loop is CASSQGNPGQGLYEQYF. The DNA for the CDR3 is TGTGCCAGCAGCCAAGGAAATCCGGGACAGGGACTCTACGAGCAGTACTTC.

The chain joins TRBV27 to TRBJ2-1, with TRBD2 matching 10 bases. Germline CDR1 MNHEY, CDR2 SMNVEV (reference sequence). Trimming removed 4 bases from V and 7 bases from J; junction bases left unmatched: 13. CDR3 length: 17 residues. The CDR3 DNA reads as TGTGCCAGCAGTTCACTCGGAGCGGGGGGGCCGGGAAATGAGCAGTTCTTC. Its translation is CASSSLGAGGPGNEQFF.

The chain couples TRBV24-1 to TRBJ2-1, with 10 bases lining up with TRBD2. With 2 bases clipped from V and 12 bases from J, the junction kept 9 bases outside the gene matches. CDR3 length equals 15 residues. Germline V gene sequence: CDR1 KGHDR, CDR2 SFDVKD. The CDR3, as DNA: TGTGCCACCAGTGATTCGAAGCGGGAGGGCCCCTCGCAGTTCTTC. As protein: CATSDSKREGPSQFF.

This chain connects TRBV29-1 to TRBJ1-1, with TRBD1 matching over 7 bases. Germline CDR1 and CDR2: SQVTM and ANQGSEA. J was trimmed by 1 base and V by 4 bases; bases with no gene match: 3. The length of the CDR3 is 13 residues. DNA of the CDR3: TGCAGCGTTGCAGGGGGGTCGAACACTGAAGCTTTCTTT. Translated, it gives CSVAGGSNTEAFF.

This chain joins TRBV4-1 and TRBJ1-1; 8 nucleotides agree with TRBD1. The CDR3 is 15 amino acids. After removal of 3 bases from V and 1 base from J, the junction contained 4 bases not matched to a gene. The germline CDR1 and CDR2 sequences are MGHRA and YSYEKL. CDR3 sequence: CASSHPGQGNTEAFF. Written as DNA, the CDR3 is TGCGCCAGCAGCCATCCTGGACAGGGGAACACTGAAGCTTTCTTT.

The V call is TRBV7-3, the J call TRBJ2-5; the match to TRBD2 covers 7 bases. The V segment lost 5 bases and the J segment 3 bases; nucleotides outside the gene matches: 9. The CDR3 consists of 15 residues. Germline assignment: CDR1 SGHTA and CDR2 FQGTGA. DNA of the CDR3: TGTGCCAGCAGCCCAGTGGGACTAACAAAAGAGACCCAGTACTTC. Residues: CASSPVGLTKETQYF.

The chain carries TRBV6-2 or TRBV6-3 and TRBJ1-5; tentatively, D is TRBD1 (6 bases). The V gene lost 2 bases and the J gene lost 5 bases, with 22 bases spanning the gap. CDR3 size: 18 residues. CDR1 is MNHEY, CDR2 SVGEGT, per germline. The CDR3 DNA is TGTGCCAGCAGTTACAGGAGACAGGTATTCACTTTTGATCAGCCCCAGCATTTT. Translating gives CASSYRRQVFTFDQPQHF.

There are a few counts of this clone. The chain uses TRBV4-1 and TRBJ2-3; TRBD2 matches 7 bases. Trimming removed 4 bases from V and 6 bases from J; junction bases left unmatched: 7. The CDR3 sequence is 14 residues long. Germline loops: CDR1 MGHRA, CDR2 YSYEKL. The CDR3 protein is CASSPGTIPDTQYF. CDR3 coding DNA: TGCGCCAGCAGCCCCGGGACTATTCCCGATACGCAGTATTTT.

The rearrangement links TRBV4-3 to TRBJ2-2, with 8 bases that match TRBD2. J gave up 6 bases and V 0 bases, and 3 bases lay outside the gene matches. The germline V gene has CDR1 LGHNA and CDR2 YSLEER. The CDR3 is made up of 15 amino acids. The CDR3 protein is CASSQEEGLAGELFF. CDR3 nucleotide sequence: TGCGCCAGCAGCCAAGAGGAGGGACTAGCCGGGGAGCTGTTTTTT.

V is TRBV21-1 and J is TRBJ1-1. TRBV21-1 is recorded as a pseudogene. The CDR3 runs to 12 residues. This CDR3 is CASSKDQGGAFF. The DNA for the CDR3 is TGTGCCAGCAGCAAAGATCAGGGAGGAGCTTTCTTT.

V and J are TRBV5-1 and TRBJ2-5, with TRBD2 matching over 10 bases. The CDR3 runs to 15 residues. Losses at the gene ends were 1 base for V and 10 bases for J; bases not matched to a gene: 10. Germline V gene sequence: CDR1 SGHRS, CDR2 YFSETQ. DNA for the CDR3: TGCGCCAGCAGCTTGTGGACTAGCGGCCGGGGGGACCAGTACTTC. Translated: CASSLWTSGRGDQYF.

The chain combines TRBV6-2 or TRBV6-3 with TRBJ1-2, with D possibly being TRBD1 (5 bases). V shed 4 bases and J shed 0 bases, with 15 bases lying between them. The length of the CDR3 is 16 residues. Germline V lookup: CDR1 MNHEY, CDR2 SVGEGT. DNA for the CDR3: TGTGCCAGCAGTTCGACAGCAGAGTATTCTAACTATGGCTACACCTTC. As protein: CASSSTAEYSNYGYTF.

J is TRBJ2-7 and V is TRBV27; TRBD1 aligns across 7 bases. The CDR3 is 18 residues long. Trimming at V came to 6 bases and at J to 4 bases, leaving 21 bases not matched to a gene. Per the germline V gene, CDR1 is MNHEY and CDR2 is SMNVEV (reference sequence). The CDR3 protein is CASSCRDSLSLVLYEQYV. The CDR3 DNA sequence: TGTGCCAGCAGCTGCCGGGACAGCTTATCCTTGGTACTTTACGAGCAGTACGTC.

This clone was seen only a few times. The V and J genes are TRBV28 and TRBJ2-7; 10 positions match TRBD1. Germline assignment: CDR1 MDHEN and CDR2 SYDVKM. The CDR3 contains 16 residues. V shed 3 bases, J shed 1 base, and the junction held 6 bases outside the gene matches. CDR3 sequence reads: CASSFSGTGASYEQYV. The CDR3 DNA reads TGTGCCAGCAGTTTTAGTGGGACAGGGGCTTCCTACGAGCAGTACGTC.

This clone was seen a few times. This rearrangement joins TRBV2 to TRBJ1-5; D is uncertain. Trimming left V 7 bases short and J 2 bases short, with 12 bases between. CDR1 is SNHLY, CDR2 FYNNEI, per germline. The CDR3 loop spans 14 amino acids. The CDR3 nucleotides are TGTGCCAGCATGGGTGCGAGGGGCAATCAGCCCCAGCATTTT. This encodes CASMGARGNQPQHF. The full variable domain, rest sourced from reference TRBV2 and TRBJ1-5, is EPEVTQTPSHQVTQMGQEVILRCVPISNHLYFYWYRQILGQKVEFLVSFYNNEISEKSEIFDDQFSVERPDGSNFTLKIRSTKLEDSAMYFCASMGARGNQPQHFGDGTRLSIL.

The rearrangement joins TRBV2 to TRBJ2-7; tentative D call: TRBD1 (6 bases). Germline assignment: CDR1 SNHLY and CDR2 FYNNEI. V dropped 4 bases and J dropped 3 bases, with 10 bases sitting between them. The CDR3 loop spans 13 amino acids. The CDR3 here is CASSAYRVYEQYV. The CDR3 nucleotides are TGTGCCAGCAGTGCTTACAGGGTCTACGAGCAGTACGTC.

The chain is built from TRBV18 and TRBJ1-1; TRBD1 is a possible D gene (6 bases). This CDR3 has 14 residues. Germline lookup yields CDR1 KGHSH and CDR2 LQKENI. V lost 8 bases and J lost 2, with 15 bases in between. The chain's CDR3 is CASLGQTGNTEAFF. In DNA, the CDR3 is TGTGCCAGCCTCGGACAGACAGGAAACACTGAAGCTTTCTTT. Full variable domain (rest looked up from reference TRBV18 and TRBJ1-1): NAGVMQNPRHLVRRRGQEARLRCSPMKGHSHVYWYRQLPEEGLKFMVYLQKENIIDESGMPKERFSAEFPKEGPSILRIQQVVRGDSAAYFCASLGQTGNTEAFFGQGTRLTVV.

The chain recombines TRBV3-1 (or the pseudogene TRBV3-2) with TRBJ2-3; 12 nucleotides line up with TRBD2. V dropped 4 bases and J dropped 0; count of bases not matched to a gene: 8. The CDR3 loop spans 18 amino acids. From germline, CDR1 is LGHDT and CDR2 YNNKEL (reference sequence). In DNA form, the CDR3 reads TGTGCCAGCAGCCGACAGGAACTAGCGGGGGGTAGCACAGATACGCAGTATTTT. It encodes CASSRQELAGGSTDTQYF.

The rearrangement links TRBV7-9 to TRBJ1-1; 8 bases match TRBD1. The V segment lost 5 bases and the J segment 2 bases; nucleotides outside the gene matches: 4. This CDR3 is built from 14 residues. The V gene's germline CDR1 is SEHNR and CDR2 FQNEAQ (reference sequence). The CDR3 nucleotides are TGTGCCAGCAGCACGACAGGGGTAAACACTGAAGCTTTCTTT. Residues: CASSTTGVNTEAFF.

The J gene is TRBJ2-3, the V gene TRBV5-3, with TRBD1 matching over 9 bases. TRBV5-3 is designated an ORF whose function remains uncertain. The CDR3 runs to 15 residues. V shed 4 bases, J shed 0 bases, and the junction held 3 bases outside the gene matches. The CDR3 spells CARSPGTGSTDTQYF. CDR3 nucleotide sequence: TGTGCCAGAAGCCCCGGGACAGGGAGCACAGATACGCAGTATTTT.

This clone was detected a few times. The chain uses TRBV5-6 and TRBJ1-6; 9 positions agree with TRBD1. This CDR3 contains 16 residues. Germline CDR1 and CDR2: SGHDT and YYEEEE. V shed 1 base and J 9 bases; nucleotides not matched to a gene: 8. The CDR3 reads CASSLSDRGLSSPLHF. CDR3 in DNA: TGTGCCAGCAGCTTGAGCGACAGGGGGTTAAGTTCACCCCTCCACTTT.

CDR3 loop: CASSLTTANTEAFF. The CDR3 region has the DNA TGTGCCAGCAGCTTGACGACAGCGAACACTGAAGCTTTCTTT. This sequence joins TRBV5-4 and TRBJ1-1; possible D gene TRBD1, 5 bases. This CDR3 has 14 amino acids. Germline assignment: CDR1 SGHNT and CDR2 YYREEE (reference sequence). The V and J ends lost 1 base and 1 base respectively, with 8 bases between them.

This chain uses TRBV15 with TRBJ2-4, with D hard to call. V was trimmed by 0 bases and J by 0 bases, leaving 9 bases between them. CDR1 is LNHNV and CDR2 is YYDKDF in the germline V gene (reference sequence). The CDR3 spans 16 residues. CDR3 loop: CATSRERGVAKNIQYF. CDR3 bases: TGTGCCACCAGCAGAGAACGCGGAGTAGCCAAAAACATTCAGTACTTC.

This chain links TRBV5-1 with TRBJ1-2; 7 bases line up with TRBD1. The CDR3 totals 13 residues. Germline V gene lookup returns CDR1 SGHRS and CDR2 YFSETQ. J gave up 10 bases and V 4 bases, and 10 bases lay outside the gene matches. The CDR3 nucleotides are TGCGCCAGCAGCGAATCCGACAGGGTATACTACACCTTC. This sequence encodes CASSESDRVYYTF. Looking up the rest from reference TRBV5-1 and TRBJ1-2 gives the full variable domain: KAGVTQTPRYLIKTRGQQVTLSCSPISGHRSVSWYQQTPGQGLQFLFEYFSETQRNKGNFPGRFSGRQFSNSRSEMNVSTLELGDSALYLCASSESDRVYYTFGSGTRLTVV.

This rearrangement joins TRBV9 to TRBJ2-5, with 11 bases lining up with TRBD2. This CDR3 is built from 16 residues. Looked up from germline, CDR1 is SGDLS and CDR2 is YYNGEE. J was trimmed by 1 base and V by 0 bases; bases with no gene match: 2. DNA of the CDR3: TGTGCCAGCAGCGTAGGGGGGACTAGCGGCCAAGAGACCCAGTACTTC. Protein sequence: CASSVGGTSGQETQYF.

This chain joins TRBV7-2 and TRBJ1-5; no firm D call. Trimming took 3 bases from V and 8 from J, leaving 11 bases between them. The CDR3 consists of 13 residues. The germline V gene has CDR1 SGHTA and CDR2 FQGNSA. CDR3 nucleotides: TGTGCCAGCAGCTTTAGAATGAGCGAGCCCCAGCATTTT. Translated: CASSFRMSEPQHF.

This chain links TRBV30 with TRBJ2-5; 7 bases match TRBD2. Germline trimming cut 3 bases from V and 5 bases from J; bases unmatched to any gene: 9. Germline-derived CDR1 and CDR2 are GTSNPN and SVGIG (reference sequence). The length of the CDR3 is 14 residues. The CDR3 bases are TGTGCCTGGAGCCTCGCGGGGGATCGGGAGACCCAGTACTTC. Residues: CAWSLAGDRETQYF. Supplemented by reference TRBV30 and TRBJ2-5, the full variable domain reads SQTIHQWPATLVQPVGSPLSLECTVEGTSNPNLYWYRQAAGRGLQLLFYSVGIGQISSEVPQNLSASRPQDRQFILSSKKLLLSDSGFYLCAWSLAGDRETQYFGPGTRLLVL.